What follows is one TCR beta chain and its context. Its antigen is unidentified. Generated by immunoSEQ multiplex PCR, the TCRdb table keeps only in-frame clones and is missing some. The table includes tens of thousands of clones, 85% to 90% detected once. The sample comes from a study of OX40 agonist ivuxolimab in advanced cancers. Overall study results and limits: The mean number of expanded clones was higher in CD8+ T cells than in CD4+. At 0.1 to 3.0 mg/kg, CD4+ and CD8+ blood T cells expanded clonally by week 6.

Trimming pared 1 base from V and 4 bases from J, leaving 19 bases between. This CDR3 spans 17 amino acids. Germline V lookup: CDR1 SGHTA, CDR2 FQGNSA. The sequence was obtained from an adult with an advanced solid tumor such as melanoma, head and neck, liver or kidney cancer. This material consisted of CD4+ or CD8+ T cells sorted from blood, taken in a trial of the OX40 agonist ivuxolimab. V and J are TRBV7-2 and TRBJ1-1; D gene unclear. The chain's CDR3 is CASSLGMGGVHGTEAFF. DNA for the CDR3: TGTGCCAGCAGCTTAGGGATGGGTGGTGTGCACGGCACTGAAGCTTTCTTT.